The 27 T cell receptor beta chains in this list originate from one sample, sequenced in a study of shared clonotypes between healthy human individuals. Repertoires were generated with immunoSEQ multiplex PCR, while TCRdb's copy carries only in-frame clones and drops some. The sample comprises approximately 1.9 million clones, over 85% of which are singletons, and under 2% rests with the top ten. Naive CD8 cells, CD45RO-negative and positively selected for CCR7, excluded terminally differentiated effector memory CD45RA+ cells. The sample consisted of naive CD8+ T cells from PBMCs. These receptors all come from a man between 18 and 35 years old in good health. Some clones in this sample may be carry-over from other donors' samples.

Worth noting for this clone: The sample carries other DNA sequences with the same CDR3. The rearrangement links TRBV29-1 to TRBJ2-7, with D possibly matching TRBD2 (6 bases). Germline CDR1 SQVTM, CDR2 ANQGSEA. V lost 0 bases and J 2 bases, leaving 8 bases between the germline ends. This CDR3 region has 13 residues. Here the CDR3 reads CSVEDGGTYEQYF. The DNA of the CDR3 is TGCAGCGTTGAAGATGGGGGGACCTACGAGCAGTACTTC.

CDR3 residues: CASSPGTGFSNQPQHF. The CDR3 DNA is TGTGCCAGCAGCCCAGGGACAGGCTTCAGCAATCAGCCCCAGCATTTT. The V gene is TRBV11-2, the J gene TRBJ1-5; 8 bases align to TRBD1. This CDR3 contains 16 residues. CDR1 SGHAT and CDR2 FQNNGV come from the germline V gene. J gave up 1 base and V 5 bases, and 7 bases lay outside the gene matches.

V gene TRBV4-1 combines with J gene TRBJ1-1; the D gene is possibly TRBD1 (6 bases). The germline V gene has CDR1 MGHRA and CDR2 YSYEKL. The CDR3 contains 14 residues. V lost 5 bases to trimming and J lost 0 bases, with 10 bases between them. CDR3 in amino acids: CASSVRGVNTEAFF. The CDR3 DNA is TGCGCCAGCAGCGTTAGGGGGGTGAACACTGAAGCTTTCTTT.

V gene TRBV30 combines with J gene TRBJ1-2; D gene uncertain. Germline V gene data show CDR1 as GTSNPN and CDR2 as SVGIG (reference sequence). Trimming took 1 base from V and 4 from J, leaving 10 bases between them. This CDR3 comprises 13 residues. CDR3 region: CAWSELWAYGYTF. DNA for the CDR3: TGTGCCTGGAGTGAACTGTGGGCCTATGGCTACACCTTC.

The chain links TRBV12-5 to TRBJ2-5; D is ambiguous. The CDR3 has 9 residues. Per germline, CDR1 LGHNT and CDR2 FRNRAP. The V gene lost 3 bases and the J gene lost 8 bases, with 1 base spanning the gap. The CDR3 is CASGFTQYF. Written as DNA, the CDR3 is TGTGCTAGTGGTTTCACCCAGTACTTC.

This sequence joins TRBV7-2 and TRBJ1-1, with TRBD1 matching over 12 bases. This CDR3 region has 14 residues. The junction had 5 bases not matched to a gene; V was cut back by 5 bases and J by 7 bases. Looked up from germline, CDR1 is SGHTA and CDR2 is FQGNSA. The CDR3 loop is CASSHRDRGLEAFF. CDR3 nucleotide sequence: TGTGCCAGCAGCCACCGGGACAGGGGGCTTGAAGCTTTCTTT.

This chain connects TRBV4-3 to TRBJ2-7; 8 bases align to TRBD2. This CDR3 is built from 15 residues. Germline CDR1 reads LGHNA; CDR2 reads YSLEER. V gave up 5 bases and J gave up 5 bases; unmatched junction bases: 11. The CDR3: CASSSNGRARDEQYF. CDR3 DNA sequence: TGCGCCAGCAGCTCTAACGGGAGGGCAAGGGACGAGCAGTACTTC.

V gene TRBV4-1 combines with J gene TRBJ2-2; possibly TRBD2 for D (6 bases). CDR3 size: 17 residues. V lost 1 base and J 4 bases, leaving 16 bases between the germline ends. CDR1 is MGHRA and CDR2 is YSYEKL in the germline V gene. This CDR3 is CASSQGGSGRRTGELFF. CDR3 nucleotides: TGCGCCAGCAGCCAAGGGGGGAGCGGGCGTCGCACCGGGGAGCTGTTTTTT.

The chain joins TRBV10-1 to TRBJ1-3, with a weak D call TRBD1 (5 bases). The CDR3 consists of 13 residues. The V end lost 7 bases, the J end lost 1 base, and 8 bases lay between the germline ends. Looked up from germline, CDR1 is WNHNN and CDR2 is SYGVQD (reference sequence). This chain's CDR3 is CASTDRSGNTIYF. The CDR3 DNA sequence: TGCGCCAGCACCGACAGATCTGGAAACACCATATATTTT.

The chain combines TRBV7-8 with TRBJ2-7; 7 nucleotides match TRBD2. The V segment lost 1 base and the J segment 4 bases; nucleotides outside the gene matches: 7. The CDR3 has 15 residues. The V gene's germline CDR1 is SGHVS and CDR2 FQNEAQ. In nucleotides, the CDR3 is TGTGCCAGCAGCTTAGTGGCGGGAGATGGGTACGAGCAGTACTTC. Translated: CASSLVAGDGYEQYF.

This chain uses TRBV27 with TRBJ2-1, with D tentatively TRBD2 (5 bases). The germline V and J ends were trimmed by 6 bases and 6 bases, with 12 bases remaining between them. CDR1 and CDR2 (germline): MNHEY, SMNVEV (reference sequence). There are 13 residues in the CDR3. The CDR3 protein is CASRATRFNEQFF. CDR3 nucleotides: TGTGCCAGCAGGGCTACTAGGTTCAATGAGCAGTTCTTC.

CDR3 bases: TGTGCCAGCAGTGGAAATACGGAGGAGCTGTTTTTT. Its protein product is CASSGNTEELFF. The chain links TRBV6-5 to TRBJ2-2, with unresolved D. With 5 bases removed from V and 10 bases from J, the gap between germline ends came to 11 bases. The CDR3 spans 12 residues. Germline CDR1 and CDR2: MNHEY and SVGAGI.

This chain joins TRBV19 and TRBJ2-7; D gene ambiguous. The CDR3 is 14 residues long. Trimming removed 5 bases from V and 0 bases from J, with 11 bases in between. The germline V gene encodes CDR1 LNHDA and CDR2 SQIVND (reference sequence). As DNA, the CDR3 is TGTGCCAGTAGTTCGGTCGGGTTCTCCTACGAGCAGTACTTC. Its translation is CASSSVGFSYEQYF.

This clone was detected only once. Other DNA sequences in the sample encode the same CDR3. CDR3 in amino acids: CASSWGSGANVLTF. The CDR3 DNA reads as TGTGCCAGCAGTTGGGGGTCTGGGGCCAACGTCCTGACTTTC. The chain combines TRBV28 with TRBJ2-6, with D possibly called TRBD1 or TRBD2 (5 bases each). Germline loops: CDR1 MDHEN, CDR2 SYDVKM. This CDR3 has 14 amino acids. V was trimmed by 4 bases and J by 1 base, leaving 5 bases between them.

Concerning this clone: This same CDR3 is encoded by further DNA sequences in the sample. The genes are TRBV27 and TRBJ1-3, with a weak D call TRBD1 (6 bases). This CDR3 spans 13 amino acids. CDR1 and CDR2 from the germline V gene are MNHEY and SMNVEV (reference sequence). The ends were cut back, 3 bases at V and 4 bases at J, with 7 bases in the middle. The CDR3 here is CASSLDRGNTIYF. The CDR3 DNA reads TGTGCCAGCAGTTTGGACAGAGGAAACACCATATATTTT.

The chain couples TRBV28 to TRBJ1-1, with 7 nucleotides matching TRBD1. Looked up from germline, CDR1 is MDHEN and CDR2 is SYDVKM. This CDR3 is built from 15 residues. The ends lost 7 bases at V and 1 base at J; junction bases unmatched: 9. The CDR3 region is CASTPWGQTNTEAFF. CDR3 DNA: TGTGCCAGCACCCCCTGGGGACAGACGAACACTGAAGCTTTCTTT.

This rearrangement joins TRBV29-1 to TRBJ2-7, with 8 bases that match TRBD1. This CDR3 is built from 12 residues. V was pared by 7 bases and J by 4 bases, with 6 bases of the junction left unmatched. Germline assignment: CDR1 SQVTM and CDR2 ANQGSEA. The CDR3 nucleotides read TGCAGCGCGCTGACAGGGGCGTACGAGCAGTACTTC. This encodes CSALTGAYEQYF.

This clone appeared a single time. This rearrangement joins TRBV28 to TRBJ2-2, with D perhaps given as TRBD1 or TRBD2 (5 bases each). In germline, CDR1 is MDHEN, CDR2 SYDVKM. The V end was cut by 7 bases, the J end by 7 bases, with 16 bases between. This CDR3 region has 14 residues. CDR3 sequence reads: CASTLSEGHGELFF. The CDR3 bases are TGTGCCAGCACCTTGAGCGAGGGGCACGGGGAGCTGTTTTTT.

The gene calls are TRBV10-3 and TRBJ2-1, with 8 bases identical to TRBD2. The junction had 8 bases not matched to a gene; V was cut back by 4 bases and J by 3 bases. CDR1 ENHRY and CDR2 SYGVKD come from the germline V gene. This CDR3 comprises 16 residues. The CDR3 coding sequence is TGTGCCATCAGTGCACTAGCGGAACAGGGCTACAATGAGCAGTTCTTC. Encoded protein: CAISALAEQGYNEQFF.

This clone was observed a single time. The chain couples TRBV9 to TRBJ1-1; D call uncertain. This CDR3 spans 14 amino acids. Germline CDR1 and CDR2: SGDLS and YYNGEE. V was clipped by 4 bases and J by 2 bases, with 12 bases between them. The chain's CDR3 is CASSYLATNTEAFF. In DNA, the CDR3 is TGTGCCAGCAGCTACCTAGCGACAAACACTGAAGCTTTCTTT.

Of note for this clone: At one boundary the junction diverges from the germline segment, which might be a read error. The sample carries other DNA sequences with the same CDR3. V and J are TRBV13 and TRBJ1-5; D perhaps matches TRBD1 (6 bases). The CDR3 has 14 amino acids. Germline V CDR1 and CDR2: PRHDT, FYEKMQ (reference sequence). CDR3 coding DNA: TGTGCCAGCAGCCTAGGGGGGCGAGGGCAGCCCCAGCATTTT. Translating it yields CASSLGGRGQPQHF.

This chain uses TRBV5-5 with TRBJ2-7; D may be TRBD1 or TRBD2 (5 bases each). The CDR3 sequence is 15 residues long. Germline V lookup: CDR1 SGHKS, CDR2 YYEKEE (reference sequence). Trimming cost V 0 bases and J 3 bases, with 13 bases left between them. In DNA form, the CDR3 reads TGTGCCAGCAGCTTGGCGGGGATGGGGCGCTACGAGCAGTACTTC. Amino acid sequence: CASSLAGMGRYEQYF.

In its sample, this clone was seen once. The chain combines TRBV19 with TRBJ1-2; D uncertain. There are 13 residues in the CDR3. The V gene's germline CDR1 is LNHDA and CDR2 SQIVND (reference sequence). Trimming left V 7 bases short and J 8 bases short, with 17 bases between. The CDR3, as DNA: TGTGCCAGTATCAATGAGCTCCCATTCGGCTACACCTTC. Its protein product is CASINELPFGYTF.

This clone came up once. The chain employs TRBV19 and TRBJ1-1; 8 nucleotides line up with TRBD1. The CDR3 has 15 residues. V was pared by 5 bases and J by 4 bases, with 9 bases of the junction left unmatched. Germline lookup yields CDR1 LNHDA and CDR2 SQIVND (reference sequence). DNA of the CDR3: TGTGCCAGTAGTCCCAGGGGGCTGGTGAGCACTGAAGCTTTCTTT. It is translated as CASSPRGLVSTEAFF.

V is TRBV5-1 and J is TRBJ2-7; D may correspond to TRBD1 or TRBD2 (6 bases each). Germline V gene sequence: CDR1 SGHRS, CDR2 YFSETQ. This CDR3 comprises 16 residues. Trimming pared 0 bases from V and 0 bases from J, leaving 13 bases between. CDR3: CASSLVGGAFSYEQYF. CDR3 nucleotides: TGCGCCAGCAGCTTGGTGGGGGGCGCGTTCTCCTACGAGCAGTACTTC.

The chain employs TRBV13 and TRBJ2-7, with D perhaps TRBD1 or TRBD2 (5 bases each). V was cut by 3 bases and J by 4 bases, with 13 bases left in between. Germline CDR1 and CDR2: PRHDT and FYEKMQ (reference sequence). The CDR3 contains 14 residues. The CDR3: CASSFWDGVYEQYF. The CDR3 nucleotides read TGTGCCAGCAGCTTTTGGGACGGAGTATACGAGCAGTACTTC. Full variable domain (rest looked up from reference TRBV13 and TRBJ2-7): AAGVIQSPRHLIKEKRETATLKCYPIPRHDTVYWYQQGPGQDPQFLISFYEKMQSDKGSIPDRFSAQQFSDYHSELNMSSLELGDSALYFCASSFWDGVYEQYFGPGTRLTVT.

This rearrangement joins TRBV2 to TRBJ1-5; tentative D call: TRBD1 (6 bases). The CDR3 loop spans 14 amino acids. Germline V gives CDR1 SNHLY, CDR2 FYNNEI. The V and J ends lost 8 bases and 7 bases respectively, with 18 bases between them. Here the CDR3 reads CASGGLGGQQPQHF. DNA of the CDR3: TGTGCCAGCGGGGGGTTGGGGGGCCAACAGCCCCAGCATTTT.